Listed here are 18 T cell receptor beta chains from one sample, sequenced in a study of blood T cells in healthy people across ages. A sample-barcoded 5' primer and a J-beta primer mix were used in a second PCR of roughly 7 to 11 cycles. TCRdb recomputed calls from the 5' RACE reads with MiXCR, one row per CDR3 protein. This sample has roughly 2 million distinct CDR3 sequences, with roughly 49% found just once. The sample taken for sequencing was blood. These receptors originate from a woman in her forties in good health.

This clonotype was detected only a few times. This chain's CDR3 is CSVEGLGGQGGYEQYF. The DNA of the CDR3 is TGCAGCGTTGAAGGGTTGGGGGGACAGGGGGGCTACGAGCAGTACTTC. The chain employs TRBV29-1 and TRBJ2-7, with 11 bases aligning to TRBD1. Germline loops: CDR1 SQVTM, CDR2 ANQGSEA. The length of the CDR3 is 16 residues. The trim removed 1 base at V and 3 bases at J, leaving 8 bases unmatched.

The rearrangement joins TRBV4-3 to TRBJ1-4; D perhaps matches TRBD1 (5 bases). The V gene lost 4 bases and the J gene lost 4 bases, with 19 bases spanning the gap. The germline V gene has CDR1 LGHNA and CDR2 YSLEER. The length of the CDR3 is 17 residues. The CDR3 DNA reads as TGCGCCAGCAGCCGAGATGATCAGGGCCCCTATAATGAAAAACTGTTTTTT. Translating it yields CASSRDDQGPYNEKLFF.

This rearrangement joins TRBV6-2 or TRBV6-3 to TRBJ2-1, with 8 positions matching TRBD2. Germline loops: CDR1 MNHEY, CDR2 SVGEGT. The CDR3 loop spans 15 amino acids. V gave up 7 bases and J gave up 8 bases; unmatched junction bases: 13. CDR3 region: CASTLSGSGVHEQFF. The CDR3, as DNA: TGTGCCAGCACCCTCTCGGGTAGCGGGGTTCATGAGCAGTTCTTC.

The CDR3 nucleotides are TGCGCCAGCAGCCAAGATATGGCAGTTAGCTCTGGGGCCAACGTCCTGACTTTC. Encoded protein: CASSQDMAVSSGANVLTF. The J gene is TRBJ2-6, the V gene TRBV4-3, with D hard to call. V was pared by 0 bases and J by 0 bases, with 12 bases between. The CDR3 extends over 18 amino acids. Germline V lookup: CDR1 LGHNA, CDR2 YSLEER.

The CDR3 here is CASSYSGAAQPQHF. The CDR3 DNA reads as TGTGCCAGCAGTTACTCGGGGGCCGCTCAGCCCCAGCATTTT. V and J are TRBV6-5 and TRBJ1-5; a weak D match, TRBD1 (6 bases). Germline values: CDR1 MNHEY, CDR2 SVGAGI. This CDR3 has 14 amino acids. Trimming took 0 bases from V and 6 from J, leaving 9 bases between them.

The table lists this clonotype with a few counts. The J gene is TRBJ2-5, the V gene TRBV5-6, with D possibly TRBD2 on 7 matching bases. Trimming took off 0 bases at V and 3 bases at J, with 15 bases between the two ends. CDR1 SGHDT and CDR2 YYEEEE come from the germline V gene. The CDR3 loop spans 16 amino acids. The CDR3 protein is CASSLVGGQGKETQYF. DNA of the CDR3: TGTGCCAGCAGCTTGGTCGGGGGGCAGGGTAAAGAGACCCAGTACTTC.

The CDR3 reads CSARIFSGSTDTQYF. CDR3 DNA: TGCAGTGCTCGGATTTTTAGCGGTAGCACAGATACGCAGTATTTT. This chain connects TRBV20-1 to TRBJ2-3; D might be TRBD2 (6 bases). The CDR3 has 15 residues. The germline V gene has CDR1 DFQATT and CDR2 SNEGSKA (reference sequence). The V gene lost 5 bases and the J gene lost 0 bases, with 15 bases spanning the gap.

This chain joins TRBV27 and TRBJ1-4, with a tentative D call TRBD1 (5 bases). The CDR3 has 14 amino acids. CDR1 is MNHEY, CDR2 SMNVEV, per germline (reference sequence). Trimming pared 8 bases from V and 5 bases from J, leaving 15 bases between. The CDR3, as DNA: TGTGCCAGCTCTTCTCCGGGGGAGAATGAAAAACTGTTTTTT. It specifies CASSSPGENEKLFF.

The CDR3 here is CASSLTSGGATDTQYF. CDR3 sequence (DNA): TGTGCCAGCAGCCTGACTAGCGGGGGGGCGACAGATACGCAGTATTTT. The chain combines TRBV7-2 with TRBJ2-3, with 14 bases identical to TRBD2. The CDR3 has 16 amino acids. The J segment lost 3 bases and the V segment lost 5 bases, leaving 4 bases of the junction unmatched. Germline V CDR1 and CDR2: SGHTA, FQGNSA.

The V and J genes are TRBV6-1 and TRBJ2-7; TRBD1 matches 7 bases. V was pared by 6 bases and J by 4 bases, with 6 bases of the junction left unmatched. Germline V gene lookup returns CDR1 MNHNS and CDR2 SASEGT. The CDR3 covers 13 residues. The DNA for the CDR3 is TGTGCCAGCAGGTCGGGACAGAATTACGAGCAGTACTTC. It is translated as CASRSGQNYEQYF.

J is TRBJ1-2 and V is TRBV7-2; D gene ambiguous. In germline, CDR1 is SGHTA, CDR2 FQGNSA. CDR3 size: 11 residues. The V gene lost 5 bases and the J gene lost 8 bases, with 9 bases spanning the gap. In DNA, the CDR3 is TGTGCCAGCAGCCCTATGGGAGGCTACACCTTC. Translated: CASSPMGGYTF.

The rearrangement links TRBV7-2 to TRBJ2-1; 8 bases are shared with TRBD1. Germline V gives CDR1 SGHTA, CDR2 FQGNSA. CDR3 length: 15 residues. Losses at the gene ends were 2 bases for V and 3 bases for J; bases not matched to a gene: 3. CDR3 residues: CASSLQTGVYNEQFF. The CDR3 DNA is TGTGCCAGCAGCTTACAGACAGGGGTCTACAATGAGCAGTTCTTC.

The genes are TRBV7-2 and TRBJ1-3; D not resolved. CDR1 and CDR2 (germline): SGHTA, FQGNSA. The V end lost 1 base, the J end lost 2 bases, and 12 bases lay between the germline ends. The CDR3 is 16 amino acids. Here the CDR3 DNA reads TGTGCCAGCAGCTTAGTTTCAGTATTAACTGGAAACACCATATATTTT. Residues: CASSLVSVLTGNTIYF.

To note about this clonotype: The junction does not match germline at one end; this may be a read error. The chain links TRBV29-1 to TRBJ2-1, with D possibly TRBD2 on 5 matching bases. The CDR3 runs to 12 residues. Per the germline V gene, CDR1 is SQVTM and CDR2 is ANQGSEA. The CDR3 protein is CSATGENKEQFF. The DNA of the CDR3 is TGCAGCGCCACCGGGGAAAACAAGGAGCAGTTCTTC.

The V and J genes are TRBV11-2 and TRBJ2-5, with TRBD2 identical over 9 bases. With 2 bases clipped from V and 4 bases from J, the junction kept 8 bases outside the gene matches. Germline assignment: CDR1 SGHAT and CDR2 FQNNGV. The CDR3 length is 16 residues. CDR3 DNA: TGTGCCAGCAGCTTAACGTCTAGCGGGGCCCGAGAGACCCAGTACTTC. Protein: CASSLTSSGARETQYF.

This clonotype was counted once. This chain connects TRBV7-9 to TRBJ2-3; the D gene is possibly TRBD1 (5 bases). This CDR3 spans 16 amino acids. Germline loops: CDR1 SEHNR, CDR2 FQNEAQ (reference sequence). The ends were cut back, 4 bases at V and 3 bases at J, with 17 bases in the middle. The CDR3 bases are TGTGCCAGCAGCTCGGACACCCGATTTACAACAGATACGCAGTATTTT. Encoded protein: CASSSDTRFTTDTQYF.

This chain uses TRBV6-5 with TRBJ2-3; 12 bases line up with TRBD2. CDR1 is MNHEY and CDR2 is SVGAGI in the germline V gene. The CDR3 length is 16 residues. V was clipped by 6 bases and J by 2 bases; unmatched bases: 6. The CDR3 coding sequence is TGTGCCAGCAGGCTTACTAGCGGGGGGCTCACAGATACGCAGTATTTT. This translates into CASRLTSGGLTDTQYF.

This chain connects TRBV7-2 to TRBJ2-3; TRBD1 or TRBD2 may be the D gene (5 bases each). Trimming left V 4 bases short and J 5 bases short, with 19 bases between. Looked up from germline, CDR1 is SGHTA and CDR2 is FQGNSA. The CDR3 consists of 16 residues. In nucleotides, the CDR3 is TGTGCCAGCAGCTCCATCAGAGGGGTTCTGGTAGATACGCAGTATTTT. It translates to CASSSIRGVLVDTQYF.